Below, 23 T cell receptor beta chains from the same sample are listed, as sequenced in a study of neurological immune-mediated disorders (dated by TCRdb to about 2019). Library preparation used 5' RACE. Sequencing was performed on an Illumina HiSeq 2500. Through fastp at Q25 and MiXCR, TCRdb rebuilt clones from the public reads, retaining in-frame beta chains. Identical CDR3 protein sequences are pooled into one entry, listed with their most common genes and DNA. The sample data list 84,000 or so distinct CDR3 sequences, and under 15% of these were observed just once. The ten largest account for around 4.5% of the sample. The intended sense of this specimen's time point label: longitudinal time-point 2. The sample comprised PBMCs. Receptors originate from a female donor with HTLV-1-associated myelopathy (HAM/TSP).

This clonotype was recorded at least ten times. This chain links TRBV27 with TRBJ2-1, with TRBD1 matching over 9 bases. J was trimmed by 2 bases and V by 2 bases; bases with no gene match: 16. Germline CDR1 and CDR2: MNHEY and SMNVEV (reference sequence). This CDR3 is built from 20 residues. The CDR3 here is CASSLKGDRDLAMAYNEQFF. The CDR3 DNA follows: TGTGCCAGCAGTTTAAAGGGGGACAGGGACCTAGCTATGGCCTACAATGAGCAGTTCTTC.

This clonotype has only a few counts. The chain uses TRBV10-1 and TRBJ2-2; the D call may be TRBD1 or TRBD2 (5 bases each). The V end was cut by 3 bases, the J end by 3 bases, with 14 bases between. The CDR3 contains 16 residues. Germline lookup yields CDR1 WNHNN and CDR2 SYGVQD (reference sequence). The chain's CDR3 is CASSDPRGKDTGELFF. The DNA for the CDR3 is TGCGCCAGCAGTGACCCCCGGGGCAAGGACACCGGGGAGCTGTTTTTT.

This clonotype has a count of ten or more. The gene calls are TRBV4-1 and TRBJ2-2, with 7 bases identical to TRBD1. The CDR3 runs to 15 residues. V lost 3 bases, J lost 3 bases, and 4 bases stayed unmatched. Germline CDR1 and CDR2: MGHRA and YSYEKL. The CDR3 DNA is TGCGCCAGCAGCCAGGCACAGGGGTACACCGGGGAGCTGTTTTTT. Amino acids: CASSQAQGYTGELFF.

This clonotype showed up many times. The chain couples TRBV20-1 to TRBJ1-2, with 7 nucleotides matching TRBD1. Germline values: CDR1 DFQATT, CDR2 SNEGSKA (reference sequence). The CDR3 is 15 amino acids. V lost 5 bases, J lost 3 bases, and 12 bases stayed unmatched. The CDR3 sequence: CSALARDRVHYGYTF. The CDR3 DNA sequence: TGCAGTGCTTTGGCCCGGGACAGAGTTCACTATGGCTACACCTTC.

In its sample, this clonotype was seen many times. DNA for the CDR3: TGCGCCAGCAGCCAAGAGTCTGCGAGCGGGGGAATAACAGATACGCAGTATTTT. It yields the protein CASSQESASGGITDTQYF. The chain recombines TRBV4-1 with TRBJ2-3; the match to TRBD2 covers 8 bases. The CDR3 runs to 18 residues. The V segment lost 0 bases and the J segment 3 bases; nucleotides outside the gene matches: 11. Per germline, CDR1 MGHRA and CDR2 YSYEKL.

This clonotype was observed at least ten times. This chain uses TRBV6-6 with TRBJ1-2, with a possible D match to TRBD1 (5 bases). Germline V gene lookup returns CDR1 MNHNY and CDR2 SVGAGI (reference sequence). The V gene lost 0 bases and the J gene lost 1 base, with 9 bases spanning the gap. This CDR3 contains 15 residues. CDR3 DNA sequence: TGTGCCAGCAGTTACTCGGACACCCTTAACTATGGCTACACCTTC. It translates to CASSYSDTLNYGYTF.

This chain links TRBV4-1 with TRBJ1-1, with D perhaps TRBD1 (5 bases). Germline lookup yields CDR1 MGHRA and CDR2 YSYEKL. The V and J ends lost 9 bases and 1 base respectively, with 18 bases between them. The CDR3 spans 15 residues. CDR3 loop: CASTSFRDPNTEAFF. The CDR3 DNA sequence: TGCGCCAGTACGAGTTTTAGGGACCCGAACACTGAAGCTTTCTTT.

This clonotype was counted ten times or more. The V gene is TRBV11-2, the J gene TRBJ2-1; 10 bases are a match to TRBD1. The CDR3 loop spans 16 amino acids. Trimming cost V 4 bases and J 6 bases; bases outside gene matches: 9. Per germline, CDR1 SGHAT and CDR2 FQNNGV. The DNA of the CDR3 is TGTGCCAGCAGCTCCCCGGGACAGGGGCTCCGCAATGAGCAGTTCTTC. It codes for CASSSPGQGLRNEQFF.

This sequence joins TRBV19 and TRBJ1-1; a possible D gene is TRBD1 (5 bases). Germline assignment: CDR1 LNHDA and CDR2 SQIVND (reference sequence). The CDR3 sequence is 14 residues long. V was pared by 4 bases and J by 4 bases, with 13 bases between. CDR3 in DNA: TGTGCCAGTAGTACCCGGGGCTTACGCACTGAAGCTTTCTTT. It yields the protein CASSTRGLRTEAFF.

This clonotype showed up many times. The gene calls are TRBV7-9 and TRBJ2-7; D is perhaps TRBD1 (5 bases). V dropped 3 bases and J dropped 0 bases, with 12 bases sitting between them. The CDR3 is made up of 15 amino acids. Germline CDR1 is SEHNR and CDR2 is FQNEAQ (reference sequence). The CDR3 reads CASSLTQVSSYEQYF. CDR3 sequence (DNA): TGTGCCAGCAGCTTGACACAGGTTTCCTCCTACGAGCAGTACTTC. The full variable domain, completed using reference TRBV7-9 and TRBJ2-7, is DTGVSQNPRHKITKRGQNVTFRCDPISEHNRLYWYRQTLGQGPEFLTYFQNEAQLEKSRLLSDRFSAERPKGSFSTLEIQRTEQGDSAMYLCASSLTQVSSYEQYFGPGTRLTVT.

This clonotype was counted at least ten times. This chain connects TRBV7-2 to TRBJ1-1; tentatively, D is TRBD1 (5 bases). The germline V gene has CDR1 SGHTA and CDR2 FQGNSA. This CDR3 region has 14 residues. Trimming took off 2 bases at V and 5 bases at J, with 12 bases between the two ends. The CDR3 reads CASSLLPGTTEAFF. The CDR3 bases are TGTGCCAGCAGCTTACTCCCAGGGACTACTGAAGCTTTCTTT. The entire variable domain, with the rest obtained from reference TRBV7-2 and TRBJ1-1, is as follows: GAGVSQSPSNKVTEKGKDVELRCDPISGHTALYWYRQSLGQGLEFLIYFQGNSAPDKSGLPSDRFSAERTGGSVSTLTIQRTQQEDSAVYLCASSLLPGTTEAFFGQGTRLTVV.

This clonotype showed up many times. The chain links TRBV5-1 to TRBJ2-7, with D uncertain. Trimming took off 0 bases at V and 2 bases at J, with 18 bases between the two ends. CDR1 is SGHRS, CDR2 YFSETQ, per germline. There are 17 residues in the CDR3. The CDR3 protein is CASSLEGVSRPPYEQYF. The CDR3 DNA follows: TGCGCCAGCAGCTTGGAAGGCGTATCTCGCCCCCCCTACGAGCAGTACTTC.

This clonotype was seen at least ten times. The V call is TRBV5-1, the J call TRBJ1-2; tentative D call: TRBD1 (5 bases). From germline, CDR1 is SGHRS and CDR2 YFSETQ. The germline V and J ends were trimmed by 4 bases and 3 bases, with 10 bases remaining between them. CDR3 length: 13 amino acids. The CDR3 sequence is CASSLDKDYGYTF. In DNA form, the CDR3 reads TGCGCCAGCAGCCTGGACAAAGACTATGGCTACACCTTC.

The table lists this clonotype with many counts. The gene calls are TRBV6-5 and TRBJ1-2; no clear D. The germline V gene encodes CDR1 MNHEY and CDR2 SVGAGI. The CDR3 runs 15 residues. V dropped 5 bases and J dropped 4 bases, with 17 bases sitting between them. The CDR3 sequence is CASSPMDLPGYGYTF. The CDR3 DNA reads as TGTGCCAGCAGTCCGATGGATCTACCAGGCTATGGCTACACCTTC.

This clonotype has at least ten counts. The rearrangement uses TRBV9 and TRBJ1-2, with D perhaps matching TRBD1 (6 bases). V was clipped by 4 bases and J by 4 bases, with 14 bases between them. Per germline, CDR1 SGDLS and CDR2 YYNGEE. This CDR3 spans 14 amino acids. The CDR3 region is CASSSLGGGYGYTF. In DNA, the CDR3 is TGTGCCAGCAGCTCACTGGGAGGGGGCTATGGCTACACCTTC.

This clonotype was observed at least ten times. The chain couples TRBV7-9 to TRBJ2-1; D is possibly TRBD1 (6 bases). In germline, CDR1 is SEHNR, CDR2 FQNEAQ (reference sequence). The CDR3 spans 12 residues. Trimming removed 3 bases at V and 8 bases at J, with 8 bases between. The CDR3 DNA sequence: TGTGCCAGCAGCTTTTCAGGGGATGAGCAGTTCTTC. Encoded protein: CASSFSGDEQFF.

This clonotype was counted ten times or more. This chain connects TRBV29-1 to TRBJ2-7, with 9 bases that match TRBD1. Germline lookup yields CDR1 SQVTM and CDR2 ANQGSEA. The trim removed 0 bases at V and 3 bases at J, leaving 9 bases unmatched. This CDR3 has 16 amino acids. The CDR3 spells CSVEDKAGTGRYEQYF. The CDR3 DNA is TGCAGCGTTGAAGACAAAGCCGGGACAGGGCGCTACGAGCAGTACTTC.

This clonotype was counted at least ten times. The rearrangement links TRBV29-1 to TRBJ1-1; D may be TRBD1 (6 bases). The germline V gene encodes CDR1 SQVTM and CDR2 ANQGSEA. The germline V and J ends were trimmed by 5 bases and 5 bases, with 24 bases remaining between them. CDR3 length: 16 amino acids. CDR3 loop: CSVTFENGGGDTEAFF. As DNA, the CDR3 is TGCAGCGTTACCTTTGAGAATGGGGGCGGGGATACTGAAGCTTTCTTT.

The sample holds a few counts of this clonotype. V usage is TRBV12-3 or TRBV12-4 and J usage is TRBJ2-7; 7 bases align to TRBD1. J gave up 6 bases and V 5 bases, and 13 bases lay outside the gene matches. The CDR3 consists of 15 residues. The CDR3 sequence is CASSIYTTTGPEQYF. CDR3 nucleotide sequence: TGTGCCAGCAGTATATATACCACGACAGGGCCCGAGCAGTACTTC.

The CDR3 sequence is CSVLGGSTDTQYF. The CDR3, as DNA: TGCAGCGTCCTGGGAGGATCCACAGATACGCAGTATTTT. The genes are TRBV29-1 and TRBJ2-3, with a possible D match to TRBD2 (6 bases). This CDR3 comprises 13 residues. Trimming stripped 6 bases from V and 2 bases from J, with 12 bases between. Looked up from germline, CDR1 is SQVTM and CDR2 is ANQGSEA.

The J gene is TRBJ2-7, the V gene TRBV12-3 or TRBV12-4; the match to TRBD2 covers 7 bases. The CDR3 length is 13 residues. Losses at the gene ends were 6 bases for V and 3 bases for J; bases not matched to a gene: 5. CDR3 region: CASRRGSGYEQYF. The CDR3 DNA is TGTGCCAGCAGGCGGGGGTCGGGCTACGAGCAGTACTTC.

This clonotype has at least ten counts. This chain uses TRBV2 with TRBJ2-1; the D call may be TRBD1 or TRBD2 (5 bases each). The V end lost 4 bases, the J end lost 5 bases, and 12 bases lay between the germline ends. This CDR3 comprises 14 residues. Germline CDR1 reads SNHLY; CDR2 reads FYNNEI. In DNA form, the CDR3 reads TGTGCCAGCAGTGTGGGACGGAGGAACAATGAGCAGTTCTTC. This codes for CASSVGRRNNEQFF.

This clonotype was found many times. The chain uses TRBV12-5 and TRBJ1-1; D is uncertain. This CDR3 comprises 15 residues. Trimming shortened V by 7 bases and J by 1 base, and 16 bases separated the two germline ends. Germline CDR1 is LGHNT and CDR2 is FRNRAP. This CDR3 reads CASVPGGGQNTEAFF. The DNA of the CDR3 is TGTGCTAGTGTCCCGGGCGGAGGGCAGAACACTGAAGCTTTCTTT.